The 18 T cell receptor beta chains below all came from one sample that was sequenced in a study of T cells in Graves' hyperthyroidism and ophthalmopathy. Authors of the study amplified TCR beta CDR3 regions from RNA transcripts. Initially, a first-round RT-PCR of the TCR CDR3 employed the HTBI primer set. TCRdb reprocessed the multiplex PCR reads with MiXCR, giving one entry per CDR3 protein. The sample shows around 690,000 distinct CDR3 sequences, less than 25% of them seen only once. The sequenced material came from blood. These receptors were obtained from a man aged 30 to 39 with Graves' ophthalmopathy.

This clonotype was seen a single time. The chain joins TRBV4-1 to TRBJ1-4; TRBD1 might be the D (5 bases). The CDR3 consists of 14 residues. Germline CDR1 and CDR2: MGHRA and YSYEKL. The ends were cut back, 4 bases at V and 8 bases at J, with 14 bases in the middle. CDR3 amino acids: CASSRRGNGEKLFF. The CDR3 nucleotides are TGCGCCAGCAGCCGAAGGGGAAATGGGGAAAAACTGTTTTTT.

This chain connects TRBV7-9 to TRBJ1-5; a weak D match, TRBD1 (5 bases). The CDR3 sequence is 18 residues long. In germline, CDR1 is SEHNR, CDR2 FQNEAQ (reference sequence). V was cut by 5 bases and J by 3 bases, with 23 bases left in between. CDR3 bases: TGTGCCAGCAGCGACACCGAGCGGCAGGGTGGGAACAATCAGCCCCAGCATTTT. This sequence encodes CASSDTERQGGNNQPQHF.

This clonotype was counted only a few times. V usage is TRBV6-1 and J usage is TRBJ2-3; 9 bases are a match to TRBD2. V shed 3 bases and J 3 bases; nucleotides not matched to a gene: 10. The CDR3 is made up of 17 amino acids. CDR1 and CDR2 from the germline V gene are MNHNS and SASEGT. Here the CDR3 reads CASSDRGTSSGTDTQYF. The CDR3 bases are TGTGCCAGCAGTGACCGGGGGACTAGCAGTGGGACAGATACGCAGTATTTT.

Many counts were recorded for this clonotype. The chain is built from TRBV2 and TRBJ2-7; 10 bases are shared with TRBD1. Trimming at V came to 8 bases and at J to 0 bases, leaving 7 bases not matched to a gene. The CDR3 length is 15 residues. CDR1 SNHLY and CDR2 FYNNEI come from the germline V gene. The CDR3 coding sequence is TGTGCCAGCGGGTGGGGACAGGGGAACTCCTACGAGCAGTACTTC. Protein sequence: CASGWGQGNSYEQYF.

This clonotype was recorded at least ten times. The chain uses TRBV28 and TRBJ2-2, with 10 bases fitting TRBD2. Trimming took 5 bases from V and 7 from J; bases not matched to a gene: 10. Germline CDR1 reads MDHEN; CDR2 reads SYDVKM. The CDR3 has 16 residues. DNA for the CDR3: TGTGCCAGCAGTGGTAGCGGGAGGATTGTGAACGGGGAGCTGTTTTTT. It encodes CASSGSGRIVNGELFF.

The chain links TRBV30 to TRBJ2-7; 8 nucleotides match TRBD2. Per the germline V gene, CDR1 is GTSNPN and CDR2 is SVGIG (reference sequence). Trimming cost V 1 base and J 3 bases; bases outside gene matches: 14. This CDR3 has 17 amino acids. DNA for the CDR3: TGTGCCTGGAGTGGAAGTGATCGAGCGGGAGTCGGCTACGAGCAGTACTTC. Translation gives CAWSGSDRAGVGYEQYF.

The table lists this clonotype with a few counts. The rearrangement uses TRBV12-3 or TRBV12-4 and TRBJ2-7; TRBD2 aligns across 7 bases. This CDR3 comprises 13 residues. After removal of 6 bases from V and 5 bases from J, the junction contained 7 bases not matched to a gene. The CDR3 sequence is CASRSIGLDEQYF. In DNA, the CDR3 is TGTGCCAGCAGATCGATAGGACTAGACGAGCAGTACTTC.

This clonotype was recorded a few times. The V call is TRBV12-3 or TRBV12-4, the J call TRBJ2-1, with 7 bases that match TRBD1. The CDR3 length is 14 residues. V lost 6 bases to trimming and J lost 3 bases; unmatched junction nucleotides: 5. The CDR3 loop is CASSYRDSYNEQFF. DNA for the CDR3: TGTGCCAGCAGCTACCGGGACAGCTACAATGAGCAGTTCTTC.

This clonotype was counted at least ten times. The chain couples TRBV30 to TRBJ1-3, with D unresolved. CDR1 is GTSNPN and CDR2 is SVGIG in the germline V gene (reference sequence). This CDR3 is 12 amino acids long. V shed 4 bases and J shed 0 bases, with 4 bases lying between them. The CDR3 nucleotides read TGTGCCTGGACTACCTCTGGAAACACCATATATTTT. As protein: CAWTTSGNTIYF. The variable domain in full, with the rest retrieved from reference TRBV30 and TRBJ1-3, is SQTIHQWPATLVQPVGSPLSLECTVEGTSNPNLYWYRQAAGRGLQLLFYSVGIGQISSEVPQNLSASRPQDRQFILSSKKLLLSDSGFYLCAWTTSGNTIYFGEGSWLTVV.

The gene calls are TRBV6-1 and TRBJ2-1; 9 bases match TRBD2. The CDR3 is 17 amino acids. V dropped 8 bases and J dropped 0; count of bases not matched to a gene: 11. CDR1 and CDR2 (germline): MNHNS, SASEGT. The CDR3 DNA reads TGTGCCAGCTCTGGTTCCTATAGCGGGAGCTCCTACAATGAGCAGTTCTTC. The encoded protein is CASSGSYSGSSYNEQFF.

There are a few counts of this clonotype. This chain connects TRBV10-3 to TRBJ2-7; 7 bases match TRBD2. The CDR3 is made up of 12 amino acids. The V and J ends lost 10 bases and 7 bases, in that order; junction bases with no gene match: 10. Germline values: CDR1 ENHRY, CDR2 SYGVKD. This CDR3 is CATAPGGIEQYF. The CDR3 region has the DNA TGTGCCACGGCCCCCGGGGGGATAGAGCAGTACTTC.

In its sample, this clonotype was seen a few times. The chain uses TRBV15 and TRBJ1-5, with TRBD1 identical over 8 bases. This CDR3 is 18 amino acids long. Germline V CDR1 and CDR2: LNHNV, YYDKDF (reference sequence). Trimming cost V 0 bases and J 0 bases; bases outside gene matches: 7. The CDR3 sequence is CATSRDLGQDYSNQPQHF. The CDR3 nucleotides are TGTGCCACCAGCAGAGATCTGGGACAGGATTATAGCAATCAGCCCCAGCATTTT.

The J gene is TRBJ2-7, the V gene TRBV7-2; weak D call: TRBD2 (6 bases). Germline V gene data show CDR1 as SGHTA and CDR2 as FQGNSA. Trimming removed 1 base at V and 5 bases at J, with 15 bases between. This CDR3 contains 15 residues. The CDR3 coding sequence is TGTGCCAGCAGCTTAGAGGAGGGGTGGACCCACGAGCAGTACTTC. Amino acids: CASSLEEGWTHEQYF.

The rearrangement links TRBV6-1 to TRBJ1-2; TRBD1 aligns across 10 bases. With 0 bases clipped from V and 6 bases from J, the junction kept 1 base outside the gene matches. The CDR3 extends over 14 amino acids. Germline values: CDR1 MNHNS, CDR2 SASEGT. The CDR3 spells CASSEAGTGDGYTF. The CDR3 region has the DNA TGTGCCAGCAGTGAAGCGGGGACAGGGGATGGCTACACCTTC.

This clonotype was observed many times. V is TRBV5-1 and J is TRBJ2-1; 9 positions match TRBD2. This CDR3 contains 15 residues. The germline V gene has CDR1 SGHRS and CDR2 YFSETQ. The trim removed 4 bases at V and 3 bases at J, leaving 5 bases unmatched. This CDR3 reads CASSVSGSYYNEQFF. As DNA, the CDR3 is TGCGCCAGCAGCGTTAGCGGGAGCTACTACAATGAGCAGTTCTTC.

The rearrangement links TRBV6-1 to TRBJ1-5; 10 bases fit TRBD1. Germline V gene lookup returns CDR1 MNHNS and CDR2 SASEGT. The junction had 6 bases not matched to a gene; V was cut back by 7 bases and J by 3 bases. The CDR3 is 15 residues long. CDR3 sequence: CASNGTGVFNQPQHF. The CDR3 DNA sequence: TGTGCCAGCAACGGGACAGGGGTTTTCAATCAGCCCCAGCATTTT.

This clonotype has just a few counts. This sequence joins TRBV3-1 and TRBJ2-7; possible D gene TRBD2, 5 bases. The germline V and J ends were trimmed by 7 bases and 6 bases, with 19 bases remaining between them. There are 14 residues in the CDR3. In germline, CDR1 is LGHDT, CDR2 YNNKEL (reference sequence). CDR3 sequence (DNA): TGTGCCAGCAAAACGAGTCTAGGAGGCCTCGAGCAGTACTTC. It encodes CASKTSLGGLEQYF.

CDR3 nucleotide sequence: TGTGCCAGCAGTTTATCGATCCAGTCACGCACAGATACGCAGTATTTT. This codes for CASSLSIQSRTDTQYF. The chain links TRBV27 to TRBJ2-3; no reliable D call. V was pared by 0 bases and J by 1 base, with 11 bases between. The CDR3 is 16 amino acids. Germline V gene data show CDR1 as MNHEY and CDR2 as SMNVEV (reference sequence).